This T cell receptor (beta chain) originates from a study of CD8+ T cells in alopecia areata. Looking at the study overall: Transfer of skin from approximately 6-12-month-old C3H/HeJ graft donors with spontaneous alopecia was made to approximately 7-11-week-old female C3H/HeJ mice. Overall study findings and caveats: TCR sharing was clearer in mice than between patients, perhaps partly owing to patient HLA diversity.

This clone has more than one count but fewer than ten. The antigen is unknown. All gene names here are mouse names. Read sequence stops 4 residues before the CDR3 end, and the germline J gene provides the missing end. From germline, CDR1 is NSQYPW and CDR2 LRSPGD (reference sequence). CDR3 size: 15 residues. V was pared by 0 bases and J by 6 bases, with 4 bases of the junction left unmatched. CD4, CD8alpha, NKG2D, NKG2ACE and other markers were used to sort pooled cutaneous lymph node cells. Extracted RNA was reverse transcribed into cDNA, the sequencing template. Profiling relied on immunoSEQ multiplex PCR, and the TCRdb table lists in-frame clones only, not all of them. The record shows over 250,000 clones for this sample, with no singletons present.

The origin of this receptor is a C3H/HeJ mouse with alopecia areata. MHC haplotype of the mouse line: H2-k. The chain recombines TRBV1 with TRBJ2-1; 8 positions agree with TRBD2. Material for sequencing was CD4+ T cells sorted from a lymph node. CDR3 in amino acids: CTCSADAWGVAEQFF. The CDR3 DNA, read in part, is TGCACCTGCAGTGCAGATGCCTGGGGGGTTGCT.